The sequence of this T cell receptor (beta chain) was determined in a study of identical twins. As regards this clonotype: Its specificity is unknown.

CDR1 MNHNS and CDR2 SASEGT come from the germline V gene. The CDR3 is 14 amino acids. Trimming stripped 8 bases from V and 1 base from J, with 14 bases between. Study-level results: Partly confounded zero-insertion analyses could result from invariant MAIT and iNKT cells. Compared with unrelated sharing, twin-shared out-of-frame alpha sequences had more low-probability sequences. Twin sharing of out-of-frame TCR alpha was underestimated by models in monozygotic pairs.

Through template switching, a universal primer site was introduced, and the cDNA contained unique molecular identifiers. A single record per CDR3 protein comes from TCRdb applying MiXCR to the 5' RACE reads. The sample includes 600,000 to 800,000 distinct CDR3 sequences, 21% seen only once; the top ten take approximately 4.5%. The sample also formed part of further work on T cells expressing NK-cell markers.

Sequenced: PBMCs. The gene calls are TRBV6-1 and TRBJ1-1; no firm D call. This receptor was obtained from a woman aged 18-30 years in good health. The CDR3 bases are TGTGCCAGCCCGGGCGTAAGACAGAACACTGAAGCTTTCTTT. This translates into CASPGVRQNTEAFF.